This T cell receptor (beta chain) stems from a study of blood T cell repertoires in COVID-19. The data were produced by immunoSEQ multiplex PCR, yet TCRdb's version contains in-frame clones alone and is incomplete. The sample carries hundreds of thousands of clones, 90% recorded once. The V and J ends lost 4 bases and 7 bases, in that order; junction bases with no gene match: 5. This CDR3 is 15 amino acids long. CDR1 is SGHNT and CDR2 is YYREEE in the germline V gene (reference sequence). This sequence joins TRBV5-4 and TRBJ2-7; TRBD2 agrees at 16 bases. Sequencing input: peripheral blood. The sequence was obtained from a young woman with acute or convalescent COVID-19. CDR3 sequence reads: CASSTGLAGGLEQYF. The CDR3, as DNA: TGTGCCAGCAGCACGGGACTAGCGGGGGGGCTAGAGCAGTACTTC.